These 13 T cell receptor beta chains came from one sample sequenced in a study of T cells in Graves' hyperthyroidism and ophthalmopathy. Amplification targeted TCR beta CDR3 regions from RNA transcripts. During a first-round RT-PCR of the TCR CDR3, the HTBI primer set was used. Via MiXCR, TCRdb re-called the multiplex PCR reads, giving one row per CDR3 protein. The sample holds approximately 610,000 distinct CDR3 sequences, about 15% seen once. The material sequenced was blood. The receptors shown here come from a woman aged 35 to 49 with Graves' ophthalmopathy.

In this sample, this clonotype turned up many times. This chain connects TRBV7-9 to TRBJ1-1; D is possibly TRBD1 (6 bases). CDR3 length: 14 amino acids. Germline V gene sequence: CDR1 SEHNR, CDR2 FQNEAQ (reference sequence). V was pared by 5 bases and J by 1 base, with 11 bases between. The CDR3 protein is CASSGGTPNTEAFF. The CDR3 region has the DNA TGTGCCAGCAGCGGCGGGACACCGAACACTGAAGCTTTCTTT.

This clonotype was recorded at least ten times. This chain links TRBV6-5 with TRBJ2-7, with a weak D call TRBD2 (6 bases). Germline V lookup: CDR1 MNHEY, CDR2 SVGAGI. CDR3 length: 12 amino acids. V lost 6 bases, J lost 3 bases, and 9 bases lay in between. The CDR3, as DNA: TGTGCCAGCAGGCCGACTAGCTACGAGCAGTACTTC. Translating gives CASRPTSYEQYF.

This clonotype occurred many times. CDR3 DNA: TGTGCCAGCAGTGCCCCACCCGGGGGAGGCGAGCAGTACTTC. Translated: CASSAPPGGGEQYF. The chain carries TRBV28 and TRBJ2-7, with a possible D match to TRBD2 (6 bases). Trimming took 5 bases from V and 6 from J, leaving 17 bases between them. Germline CDR1 MDHEN, CDR2 SYDVKM. The CDR3 has 14 residues.

This clonotype was seen repeatedly, ten times or more. Its ends do not fully match the called genes, so a read error is possible. J is TRBJ1-1 and V is TRBV13; no reliable D call. The germline gives CDR1 PRHDT, CDR2 FYEKMQ (reference sequence). The CDR3 consists of 15 residues. CDR3 nucleotide sequence: TGTGCCAGCAGCTTAGGCCCCAGAATGAACGCTGAAGCTTTCTTT. Its translation: CASSLGPRMNAEAFF.

This clonotype was picked up a small number of times. The chain carries TRBV7-6 and TRBJ2-7; D gene ambiguous. There are 14 residues in the CDR3. In germline, CDR1 is SGHVS, CDR2 FNYEAQ. V lost 1 base and J lost 2, with 9 bases in between. The CDR3 here is CASSLGPVTYEQYF. Here the CDR3 DNA reads TGTGCCAGCAGCTTAGGGCCGGTTACCTACGAGCAGTACTTC.

The table lists this clonotype with a few counts. This rearrangement joins TRBV6-1 to TRBJ2-7, with D possibly being TRBD2 (5 bases). The CDR3 extends over 14 amino acids. CDR1 and CDR2 from the germline V gene are MNHNS and SASEGT. V gave up 5 bases and J gave up 0 bases, with 11 bases separating them. The CDR3 is CASSPAGVSYEQYF. The CDR3 DNA reads as TGTGCCAGCAGTCCCGCCGGGGTCTCCTACGAGCAGTACTTC.

This clonotype was seen only once. This chain connects TRBV11-2 to TRBJ2-7, with D maybe TRBD2 (5 bases). Between the trimmed V and J ends, which lost 4 bases and 6 bases, there was a span of 16 bases. In germline, CDR1 is SGHAT, CDR2 FQNNGV. This CDR3 has 14 residues. The CDR3 protein is CASSSRRGPGEQYF. CDR3 nucleotides: TGTGCCAGCAGCTCCCGACGCGGGCCCGGCGAGCAGTACTTC.

This clonotype has at least ten counts. The V and J genes are TRBV6-5 and TRBJ2-7; the D gene is possibly TRBD1 (6 bases). Germline assignment: CDR1 MNHEY and CDR2 SVGAGI. V lost 0 bases and J lost 3, with 12 bases in between. This CDR3 has 15 residues. CDR3 amino acids: CASSYSKGRGYEQYF. DNA of the CDR3: TGTGCCAGCAGTTACTCGAAGGGCAGGGGCTACGAGCAGTACTTC.

This clonotype was picked up many times. V usage is TRBV10-2 and J usage is TRBJ1-1; the D is unclear. The V and J ends lost 3 bases and 0 bases respectively, with 8 bases between them. The CDR3 is 14 amino acids. Germline V gene data show CDR1 as WSHSY and CDR2 as SAAADI. Here the CDR3 reads CASSEGMVNTEAFF. The CDR3 DNA reads as TGCGCCAGCAGTGAAGGGATGGTGAACACTGAAGCTTTCTTT.

Ten or more counts support this clonotype. This chain uses TRBV2 with TRBJ2-7; D gene ambiguous. The length of the CDR3 is 15 residues. Germline loops: CDR1 SNHLY, CDR2 FYNNEI. V dropped 4 bases and J dropped 0 bases, with 13 bases sitting between them. The CDR3 DNA reads as TGTGCCAGCAGTGTGGGTGGATACAGCTCCTACGAGCAGTACTTC. Translation gives CASSVGGYSSYEQYF.

V usage is TRBV20-1 and J usage is TRBJ2-7; 9 bases agree with TRBD2. CDR1 and CDR2 (germline): DFQATT, SNEGSKA (reference sequence). The CDR3 consists of 14 residues. The ends lost 6 bases at V and 3 bases at J; junction bases unmatched: 9. The CDR3 loop reads CSATPGLAYYEQYF. As DNA, the CDR3 is TGCAGTGCCACGCCGGGACTAGCTTACTACGAGCAGTACTTC.

The chain carries TRBV7-3 and TRBJ1-2; TRBD1 might be the D (6 bases). Germline loops: CDR1 SGHTA, CDR2 FQGTGA. The CDR3 has 15 residues. V lost 3 bases and J lost 8, with 19 bases in between. For the CDR3, the DNA is TGTGCCAGCAGCTTTAGTTTAACAGGGACTAAAGGCTACACCTTC. Amino acid sequence: CASSFSLTGTKGYTF.

This clonotype was seen repeatedly, ten times or more. The gene calls are TRBV11-2 and TRBJ1-1; D possibly corresponds to TRBD1 (5 bases). Germline CDR1 and CDR2: SGHAT and FQNNGV. The V gene lost 5 bases and the J gene lost 5 bases, with 15 bases spanning the gap. The CDR3 has 14 amino acids. In nucleotides, the CDR3 is TGTGCCAGCAGCCCCCCAGGCGGGGGTACTGAAGCTTTCTTT. It codes for CASSPPGGGTEAFF.